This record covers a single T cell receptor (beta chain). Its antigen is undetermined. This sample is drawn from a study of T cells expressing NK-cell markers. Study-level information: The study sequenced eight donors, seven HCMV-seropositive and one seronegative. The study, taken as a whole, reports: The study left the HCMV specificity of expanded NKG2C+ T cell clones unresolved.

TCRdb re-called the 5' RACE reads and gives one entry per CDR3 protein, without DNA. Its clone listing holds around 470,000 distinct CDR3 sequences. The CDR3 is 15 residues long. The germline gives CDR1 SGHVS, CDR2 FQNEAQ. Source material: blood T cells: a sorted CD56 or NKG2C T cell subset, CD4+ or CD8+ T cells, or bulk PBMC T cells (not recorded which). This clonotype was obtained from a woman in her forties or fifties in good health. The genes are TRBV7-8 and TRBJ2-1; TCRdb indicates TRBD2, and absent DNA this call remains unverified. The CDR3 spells CASTSKREVGNEQFF. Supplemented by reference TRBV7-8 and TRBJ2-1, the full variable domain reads GAGVSQSPRYKVAKRGQDVALRCDPISGHVSLFWYQQALGQGPEFLTYFQNEAQLDKSGLPSDRFFAERPEGSVSTLKIQRTQQEDSAVYLCASTSKREVGNEQFFGPGTRLTVL.